Listed here is a single T cell receptor beta chain. The sample originates from a study of somatic mutations in cytotoxic T cells in rheumatoid arthritis. Study-level information: Several of the V beta antibody-stained T-cell populations were flow-sorted at nearly 100% purity; V beta1+ cells were among them and were sequenced for TCRB.

Magnetic beads with positive selection isolated CD4+ and CD8+ fractions, whose purity was verified by flow cytometry. The V gene's germline CDR1 is SQVTM and CDR2 ANQGSEA. V lost 6 bases, J lost 3 bases, and 12 bases lay in between. The CDR3 sequence is 12 residues long. Libraries were prepared by immunoSEQ multiplex PCR; TCRdb keeps only in-frame clonotypes and omits some of them. Here the sample spans tens of thousands of clones, 70% to 90% being singletons. The chain carries TRBV29-1 and TRBJ2-7; D could derive from TRBD1 or TRBD2 (6 bases each). Sequenced material: CD8+ T cells sorted from blood. The origin of this receptor is an adult with rheumatoid arthritis. The DNA for the CDR3 is TGCAGCGTGAGGGGGGAGAGCTACGAGCAGTACTTC. Its translation: CSVRGESYEQYF.